The present T cell receptor (beta chain) was sequenced within a study of cytomegalovirus exposure and HLA in healthy donors (TCRdb year 2017). Regarding the study in general: According to an earlier analysis of a few hundred of the donors, roughly 180 million T cells yielded over 100 million unique TCR beta sequences and approximately 300 Gb of sequence data. About 300 gigabases of sequencing data and approximately 93 million unique TCR sequences were included in an early release covering over 600 HLA-typed donors. Of the roughly 400 genotyped donors, 65% to 90% were placed in the genetic ancestry cluster associated with self-reported Caucasian donors. The study was designed to test whether signatures of past pathogen exposure could be identified by cataloging public T cell receptors. Using immunosequencing, the study profiled T cell repertoires from some 670 subjects and related those repertoires to cytomegalovirus serostatus. A separate validation cohort of 100 to 150 different subjects was used in addition to the 666-subject first cohort. High-throughput TCR immunosequencing, statistical association of individual TCRs with disease status, and machine learning were combined to predict cytomegalovirus infection status. A later analysis re-examined previously published TCR beta repertoires from roughly 720 donors and added high-resolution HLA genotyping to investigate patterns of TCR occurrence. In the later analysis, no new phenotypic data were used to find candidate immune exposures; instead, reliance was placed on TCR beta sequences and their occurrence across donors. In an earlier analysis of several hundred of the donors, high-throughput TCR beta sequencing was used to judge whether each TCR beta V gene segment behaved as functional or pseudogenic. Alongside the repertoire data, information on donor age, sex, ethnicity and CMV serostatus was compiled. A later genetic analysis used genome-wide SNP genotypes for about 65% of the 666 donors, treating that subset as a discovery cohort. All discovery cohort repertoires had been generated on a single sequencing platform. HLA typing included class I and class II loci at four-digit resolution. The number of typed donors differed by locus: roughly 629-630 for A, B, C, DRB1 and DQB1; approximately 520 for DQA1; about 600 for DPA1; and some 450 for DPB1. Several DR-DQ haplotypes were handled as single units for association and clustering, since linkage in the cohort was strong. Among roughly 400 genotyped donors of the cohort, an average of around 250,000 unique TCR beta nucleotide sequences was sequenced per donor, of which about 18% were non-productive.

In total, 666 healthy bone marrow donors made up the cohort. At the time of sampling, every cohort member was nominally healthy, though immune exposures that went unrecorded were likely present. The donor tested CMV seropositive and was one of the 289 seropositive cohort members. Every donor gave a peripheral blood sample, and the peripheral blood mononuclear cells from that sample were used for TCR beta sequencing. The Qiagen DNeasy Blood Extraction Kit was used to extract genomic DNA from the blood cell samples. To note about this clone: Its antigen is still unknown.

The protocol used for the library was the immunoSEQ multiplex PCR assay. A mixture of 60 forward primers for TCR Vbeta segments and 13 reverse primers for TCR Jbeta segments was used in the multiplex PCR. A multiplex PCR assay on genomic DNA amplified the CDR3 region of rearranged TCR beta genes. The amplified TCR beta libraries were sequenced on the Illumina HiSeq System as 87-base-pair reads. Concerning the study's data processing: In a later analysis, tens of millions of unique TCR beta chains were counted across the 690 or so repertoires, and around 10 million of these chains were shared by at least two donors. A nearest-neighbor algorithm error-corrected the raw reads and collapsed the reads into unique sequences, merging closely related sequences to remove PCR and sequencing errors. CDR3 sequences were aligned to IMGT reference sequences to assign V, D and J gene segments. Each retained sequence needed at least a six-nucleotide match to both a V gene segment and a J gene segment. Rearrangements were classified as productive when the CDR3 lacked stop codons and remained in frame with V and J, and all other rearrangements were classified as non-productive. Following IMGT convention, CDR3 was defined as the stretch from the second conserved V-encoded cysteine to the conserved J-encoded phenylalanine. The earlier analysis of about 560 of the donors excluded any sequence lacking an unambiguous match to a single V gene segment. In an earlier analysis of approximately 560 of the donors, a V segment was called functional when productive rearrangements were above 56.7%, and segregating when the standard deviation between donors exceeded 5%. A statistical classification framework was developed to diagnose cytomegalovirus status using the catalog of TCR beta chain sequences. V and J gene assignment, in a later analysis, came from comparing TCR nucleotide sequences with IMGT/GENE-DB human TR gene sequences. The TCRdist pipeline was used in a later analysis to assign CDR3 sequences and most-parsimonious VDJ recombination scenarios. In a later analysis, each TCR beta chain was defined by its CDR3 amino acid sequence together with its V-gene family, and reads without a unique V-gene family were excluded. To address suspected cross-contamination and a sequencing artifact, a later analysis removed 592 highly shared, low-generation-probability nucleotide sequences. A later analysis calculated a clonal expansion index for each public chain from normalized within-repertoire ranks of inferred template counts. In a later analysis, generation probabilities were computed using a VDJ recombination model fitted to out-of-frame rearrangements, and the results were checked against IGoR. A later analysis scored TCR-TCR, TCR-HLA and TCR-CMV co-occurrence with hypergeometric tests, applying a repertoire-size bias correction to TCR pairs. In a later analysis, false discovery rates were estimated by permuting HLA or CMV assignments 20 times. A later analysis grouped co-occurring TCRs with DBSCAN, adding TCRdist sequence similarity when clustering within HLA-allele-positive subsets. Co-occurrence clustering excluded repertoires with fewer than 30,000 or more than 120,000 public chains, plus five with anomalous nucleotide sharing. In its TCRdb copy, this immuneACCESS table keeps in-frame sequences only and misses some clones. Where compared with another copy, unresolved V genes explain less than half of these, and the others have no known cause. That table furnishes V, J and clone size, whereas the DNA furnished D and trimming. The sample's records list 100,000 to 150,000 clones. The ten top clones hold approximately 1.6% of the sample.

The CDR3, from cysteine to phenylalanine, totals 14 residues. Here the CDR3 DNA is all that survives: 42 bases in frame from base 1. V lost 4 bases and J lost 2 bases; the stretch between them is 13 bases long. CDR1 SGHRS and CDR2 YFSETQ were looked up in the germline V gene. Results the study describes overall, beyond this receptor: In this cohort, only TCR beta chains were sequenced, and detectable features were limited by the absence of alpha or paired-chain data. A further reported finding was that TCR beta sequences accurately predicted the HLA-A and HLA-B alleles for most subjects in the first cohort. According to the authors, the approach could potentially be generalized to other disease states and immunological phenotypes. In a later genetic analysis, fewer N-insertions in productive TCRs were reported among donors in an Asian-associated ancestry cluster than the roughly 640-donor mean. The classifier was reported to diagnose cytomegalovirus status with high specificity and sensitivity in both the original and validation cohorts. Presence/absence analyses assumed roughly uniform sequencing depth across donors, an assumption that may not hold. The earlier analysis of some 560 of the donors excluded roughly 17 rarely observed V segments, including chromosome 9 orphons, because counts were too low. A later analysis reported that several top co-occurrence clusters appeared linked to parvovirus B19, influenza, CMV and Epstein-Barr virus. Immune exposure information for the cohort was limited to CMV serostatus. A later analysis associated roughly 17,000 TCR beta sequences with specific HLA alleles at a false discovery rate of 0.05. In a later analysis, most CMV-associated TCR beta chains were found to appear HLA-restricted, with HLA associations seemingly driven largely by CMV exposure. Because HLA typing was unavailable for some donors at each locus, only the typed subset was used in association tests. V-gene and J-gene trimming of TCR beta chains was associated with a missense DCLRE1C variant in a later genetic analysis, and the association was replicated in an independent cohort. A later analysis found that HLA-associated TCR beta chains were more clonally expanded and had lower generation probabilities than equally common non-associated chains. In an earlier analysis of 587 of the donors, most TCR beta V segments appeared in productive rearrangements about 87% or about 30% of the time, broadly matching IMGT annotations. The sequencing pipeline was judged likely to have produced a cluster of highly shared sequence variants as a technical artifact. In a later analysis, TCR association rates were found to vary across HLA loci, with the most associated TCRs seen for DRB1 alleles and the fewest for HLA-C alleles. Correlated functional status among segregating V segments might be attributable to linkage disequilibrium, but an unknown experimental factor could not be ruled out. Most TCR sequences were observed very rarely across donors, whereas some public TCRs were present in many individuals. In the study, approximately 160 TCR beta chains were listed as associated with cytomegalovirus. Assigning TCR associations to individual alleles was difficult when HLA alleles, especially DR and DQ, strongly co-occurred. Because the 87-base-pair reads could not distinguish some IMGT-functional V segments, including TRBV6-2 and TRBV6-3, those segments were excluded. A few of the identified cytomegalovirus-associated TCR beta chains were confirmed in vitro to be specific for cytomegalovirus antigens.

This receptor chain uses TRBV5-1 and TRBJ2-7, with no confidently assigned D gene. The sequence derives from a woman between 35 and 50 years old in good health and CMV-seropositive. Material: PBMCs. The sequence in DNA is TGCGCCAGCAGCCCCCCGACACGAACCTACGAGCAGTACTTC. Protein translation: CASSPPTRTYEQYF.